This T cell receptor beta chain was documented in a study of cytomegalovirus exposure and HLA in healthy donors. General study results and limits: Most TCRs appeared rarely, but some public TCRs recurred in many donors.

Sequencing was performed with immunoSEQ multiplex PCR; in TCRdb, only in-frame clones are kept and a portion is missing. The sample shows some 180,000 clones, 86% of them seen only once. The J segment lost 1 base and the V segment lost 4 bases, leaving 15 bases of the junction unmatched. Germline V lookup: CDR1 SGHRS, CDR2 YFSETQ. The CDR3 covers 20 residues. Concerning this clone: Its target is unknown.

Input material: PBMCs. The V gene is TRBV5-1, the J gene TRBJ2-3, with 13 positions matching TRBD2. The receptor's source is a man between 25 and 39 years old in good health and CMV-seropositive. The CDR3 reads CASSTTSTSGRASGTDTQYF. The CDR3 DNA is TGCGCCAGCAGCACCACCTCAACTAGCGGGAGGGCCTCAGGCACAGATACGCAGTATTTT.